This TCR beta chain came from a study of blood T cell repertoires in COVID-19. About the study: The origin of the acute and convalescent COVID-19 samples was the United States, Italy and Spain. PBMCs, B-cell-depleted T cells, or T cells provided the cDNA or gDNA that made up the material.

This clone appeared a single time. V shed 4 bases and J shed 3 bases, with 13 bases lying between them. Germline V gene sequence: CDR1 LGHDT, CDR2 YNNKEL (reference sequence). The CDR3 spans 14 residues. Original analysis: How many nucleated cells were present was estimated from reference gene primer amplification. Clones were read by immunoSEQ multiplex PCR, and TCRdb kept only the in-frame ones, dropping some. Clone size and the V and J calls come from that table; the DNA yielded D and trimming. This table has about 170,000 clones, about four fifths appearing once. V and J are TRBV3-1 (or the pseudogene TRBV3-2) and TRBJ2-7, with a tentative D call TRBD2 (5 bases). This TCR derives from a woman aged 70-85 years who had recovered from COVID-19. Sequencing used peripheral blood. CDR3 DNA sequence: TGTGCCAGCAGCCGGACCCTCGAGGGCTACGAGCAGTACTTC. It encodes CASSRTLEGYEQYF.